The following is a T cell receptor beta chain sequence with its context. The data stem from a study of blood T cell repertoires in COVID-19. In the study overall: Sites across the United States, Italy and Spain contributed samples from acute and convalescent COVID-19.

Profiling relied on immunoSEQ multiplex PCR, and the TCRdb table lists in-frame clones only, not all of them. Seen here are around 230,000 clones, roughly 88% observed once, and the top ten hold around 2%. CDR3 length: 11 residues. V was cut by 2 bases and J by 9 bases, with 5 bases left in between. The V call is TRBV12-3 or TRBV12-4, the J call TRBJ2-1, with unresolved D. Sequencing input: peripheral blood. The clonotype comes from a man aged 40-50 years who had recovered from COVID-19. In DNA, the CDR3 is TGTGCCAGCAGTTTAATGCGTGAGCAGTTCTTC. Amino acids: CASSLMREQFF.